The clone carrying this T cell receptor beta chain showed up just a few times. As yet, its antigen is unknown. Some clones are missing from TCRdb's copy, which holds only in-frame ones; the method was immunoSEQ multiplex PCR. Counted here are about 95,000 clones, roughly 89% occurring once; the ten biggest clones make up around 0.3%. The data belong to a study of OX40 agonist ivuxolimab in advanced cancers. Study information: Dose-escalation subjects each had hepatocellular carcinoma, melanoma, renal cell or head and neck cancer.

Study-wide results and caveats: Expanded peripheral T cell antigen specificity was not determined.

The CDR3 has 16 amino acids. Per the germline V gene, CDR1 is LNHDA and CDR2 is SQIVND (reference sequence). J gave up 4 bases and V 7 bases, and 14 bases lay outside the gene matches. The chain links TRBV19 to TRBJ1-2; 8 nucleotides align to TRBD1. This receptor was obtained from an adult with an advanced solid tumor such as melanoma, head and neck, liver or kidney cancer. Here the sequenced sample was CD4+ or CD8+ T cells sorted from blood, taken in a trial of the OX40 agonist ivuxolimab. The CDR3 protein is CASTPRQGANVYGYTF. CDR3 coding DNA: TGTGCCAGTACCCCTCGGCAGGGGGCTAATGTCTATGGCTACACCTTC.